This TCR beta chain is from a study of technical replicates of blood from a few donors. Method: immunoSEQ multiplex PCR; TCRdb's copy keeps in-frame clones and lacks some. The sample includes approximately 88,000 clones, around 94% seen only once; the top ten take more than 0.2%. CDR1 LNHDA and CDR2 SQIVND come from the germline V gene (reference sequence). Trimming cost V 5 bases and J 6 bases; bases outside gene matches: 13. The CDR3 runs to 16 residues. Sequencing input: T cells isolated from PBMCs. V and J are TRBV19 and TRBJ1-1; 9 bases line up with TRBD1. The clonotype comes from a human donor in good health. As DNA, the CDR3 is TGTGCCAGTAGTGCGACGACGACAGGGGGAACTTCTGAAGCTTTCTTT. Translating gives CASSATTTGGTSEAFF. The complete variable domain, with remaining parts taken from reference TRBV19 and TRBJ1-1, reads DGGITQSPKYLFRKEGQNVTLSCEQNLNHDAMYWYRQDPGQGLRLIYYSQIVNDFQKGDIAEGYSVSREKKESFPLTVTSAQKNPTAFYLCASSATTTGGTSEAFFGQGTRLTVV.